This is a list of T cell receptor beta chains from one sample in a study of blood T cell repertoires in COVID-19. Assay used: immunoSEQ multiplex PCR; TCRdb lists only in-frame clones, some missing. The profile shows roughly 300,000 clones, under 90% of them singletons. The specimen was peripheral blood. All receptors come from a woman in her sixties with active or convalescent COVID-19. Both conserved end residues are part of each CDR3. Fields, in order: CDR3 protein, D gene, V gene, J gene. The D gene is left open where the match is weak.

cdr3_aa: CASSPTGDGYTF
d_call: TRBD1
v_call: TRBV7-9
j_call: TRBJ1-2

cdr3_aa: CASSYGTGAREQYF
d_call: TRBD1
v_call: TRBV5-1
j_call: TRBJ2-7

cdr3_aa: CASSGQVSNQPQHF
d_call: TRBD1
v_call: TRBV19
j_call: TRBJ1-5

cdr3_aa: CASSVRDRPRMEFF
d_call: TRBD1
v_call: TRBV19
j_call: TRBJ2-1

cdr3_aa: CAWSMTGVYNSPLHF
d_call: .
v_call: TRBV30
j_call: TRBJ1-6

cdr3_aa: CASSEWEPNGETQYF
d_call: .
v_call: TRBV25-1
j_call: TRBJ2-5

cdr3_aa: CASSQSIRSADNEQFF
d_call: .
v_call: TRBV23-1
j_call: TRBJ2-1

cdr3_aa: CASSVDRGGYGYTF
d_call: TRBD1
v_call: TRBV5-1
j_call: TRBJ1-2

cdr3_aa: CASSSRRGEVGETQYF
d_call: TRBD2
v_call: TRBV7-9
j_call: TRBJ2-5

cdr3_aa: CASTWTGGNTEAFF
d_call: TRBD1
v_call: TRBV5-1
j_call: TRBJ1-1

cdr3_aa: CASSQEAVTSASYNEQFF
d_call: TRBD2
v_call: TRBV4-3
j_call: TRBJ2-1

cdr3_aa: CASIEGYSQGNSPLHF
d_call: .
v_call: TRBV2
j_call: TRBJ1-6

cdr3_aa: CASRQEPGANVLTF
d_call: .
v_call: TRBV5-5
j_call: TRBJ2-6

cdr3_aa: CASSQDSGVGNTIYF
d_call: .
v_call: TRBV4-2
j_call: TRBJ1-3

cdr3_aa: CASSVVRENTEAFF
d_call: .
v_call: TRBV6-4
j_call: TRBJ1-1

cdr3_aa: CASSPLTGVYGYTF
d_call: TRBD1
v_call: TRBV11-2
j_call: TRBJ1-2

cdr3_aa: CASSQGQGPNYGYTF
d_call: TRBD1
v_call: TRBV4-1
j_call: TRBJ1-2

cdr3_aa: CASGLQGDSPLHF
d_call: .
v_call: TRBV12-5
j_call: TRBJ1-6

cdr3_aa: CASSLARSGPRSGANVLTF
d_call: .
v_call: TRBV7-6
j_call: TRBJ2-6

cdr3_aa: CATGTATTYEQYF
d_call: TRBD1
v_call: TRBV6-5
j_call: TRBJ2-7

cdr3_aa: CASSYKDYNQPQHF
d_call: .
v_call: TRBV6-6
j_call: TRBJ1-5

cdr3_aa: CASRAGRLAGGPGYF
d_call: TRBD2
v_call: TRBV6-5
j_call: TRBJ2-5

cdr3_aa: CASSLGAHPNSPLHF
d_call: .
v_call: TRBV7-6
j_call: TRBJ1-6

cdr3_aa: CASSQDVGPGTNYGYTF
d_call: .
v_call: TRBV4-1
j_call: TRBJ1-2

cdr3_aa: CASTLPNTGELFF
d_call: .
v_call: TRBV6-5
j_call: TRBJ2-2

cdr3_aa: CASSHQDSNYGYTF
d_call: .
v_call: TRBV5-1
j_call: TRBJ1-2

cdr3_aa: CASSPGVALQGNEQFF
d_call: .
v_call: TRBV2
j_call: TRBJ2-1

cdr3_aa: CASSDTGGSTEAFF
d_call: .
v_call: TRBV25-1
j_call: TRBJ1-1

cdr3_aa: CASSLAYRGANYGYTF
d_call: TRBD1
v_call: TRBV7-8
j_call: TRBJ1-2

cdr3_aa: CASTPERGRNEQFF
d_call: .
v_call: TRBV7-2
j_call: TRBJ2-1

cdr3_aa: CASSYSQGNYGYTF
d_call: .
v_call: TRBV6-5
j_call: TRBJ1-2